This T cell receptor beta chain was found in a study of blood T cell repertoires in COVID-19. Germline V gene data show CDR1 as MGHDK and CDR2 as SYGVNS. The ends were cut back, 3 bases at V and 1 base at J, with 6 bases in the middle. CDR3 length equals 13 residues. The table came from immunoSEQ multiplex PCR; TCRdb's copy has only in-frame clones and leaves some out. The data show about 140,000 clones, with roughly four fifths seen just once and approximately 3.9% held by the top ten. The rearrangement links TRBV25-1 to TRBJ2-5; D call uncertain. Sequenced input: peripheral blood. The receptor was derived from a woman in her fifties or sixties with acute or convalescent COVID-19. CDR3 coding DNA: TGTGCCAGCAGTGAGGGCCCCCAAGAGACCCAGTACTTC. This gives the protein CASSEGPQETQYF. Based on the CDR3 plus reference TRBV25-1 and TRBJ2-5, the full variable domain is EADIYQTPRYLVIGTGKKITLECSQTMGHDKMYWYQQDPGMELHLIHYSYGVNSTEKGDLSSESTVSRIRTEHFPLTLESARPSHTSQYLCASSEGPQETQYFGPGTRLLVL.